This TCR beta chain was retrieved from a study of OX40 agonist ivuxolimab in advanced cancers. About the study: Every 2 weeks, patients received ivuxolimab intravenously, dosed at 0.01 to 10 mg/kg.

The CDR3 covers 15 residues. Germline V lookup: CDR1 MNHEY, CDR2 SVGAGI. V was trimmed by 2 bases and J by 0 bases, leaving 7 bases between them. The repertoire was sequenced with immunoSEQ multiplex PCR; TCRdb's copy has only in-frame clones and lacks some. The sample has under 85,000 clones; about 90% are singletons. This sequence joins TRBV6-5 and TRBJ1-4; D gene unclear. The source material was CD4+ or CD8+ T cells sorted from blood, sampled in a trial of the OX40 agonist ivuxolimab. This TCR came from an adult with an advanced solid tumor such as melanoma, head and neck, liver or kidney cancer. The DNA of the CDR3 is TGTGCCAGCAGTTACCGATCTCCAACTAATGAAAAACTGTTTTTT. Translation: CASSYRSPTNEKLFF.